This T cell receptor beta chain was sequenced in a study of cytomegalovirus exposure and HLA in healthy donors. Findings of the study overall: A link between a missense DCLRE1C variant and TCR beta V- and J-gene trimming emerged from a later analysis.

V dropped 1 base and J dropped 5; count of bases not matched to a gene: 6. CDR1 and CDR2 from the germline V gene are MNHEY and SMNVEV (reference sequence). The length of the CDR3 is 18 residues. The PCR used 60 Vbeta and 13 Jbeta primers. Sequenced by immunoSEQ multiplex PCR; TCRdb stores in-frame clones only, minus some. Among 100,000 to 150,000 clones listed, 80% were seen once. As regards this clone: Its target is not known.

This TCR came from a man aged 40-49 years in good health and CMV-seronegative. The chain employs TRBV27 and TRBJ2-2, with 14 bases matching TRBD2. The sequenced sample consisted of PBMCs. Here the CDR3 reads CASSLWGLAGVGTGELFF. The CDR3 nucleotides are TGTGCCAGCAGTTTATGGGGACTAGCGGGAGTCGGGACCGGGGAGCTGTTTTTT.